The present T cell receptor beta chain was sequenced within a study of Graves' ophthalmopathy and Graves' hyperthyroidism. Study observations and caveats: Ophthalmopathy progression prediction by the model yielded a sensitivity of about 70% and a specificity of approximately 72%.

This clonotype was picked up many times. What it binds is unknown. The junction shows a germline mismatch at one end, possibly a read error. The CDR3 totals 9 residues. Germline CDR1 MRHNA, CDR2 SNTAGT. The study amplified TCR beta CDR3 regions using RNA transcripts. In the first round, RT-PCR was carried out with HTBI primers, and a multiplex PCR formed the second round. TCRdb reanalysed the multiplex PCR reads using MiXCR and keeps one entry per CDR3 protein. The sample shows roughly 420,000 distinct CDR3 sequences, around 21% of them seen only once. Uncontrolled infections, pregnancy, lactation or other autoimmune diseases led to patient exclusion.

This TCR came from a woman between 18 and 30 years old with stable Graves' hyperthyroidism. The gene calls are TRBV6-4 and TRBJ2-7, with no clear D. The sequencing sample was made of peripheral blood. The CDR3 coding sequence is TGTGCAACCTCCCACGAGCAGTACTTC. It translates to CATSHEQYF.